These 9 T cell receptor beta chains were sequenced from one sample in a study of spatial heterogeneity in lung cancer. No antigen has been identified for these receptors. TCRdb processed the 5' RACE reads anew with MiXCR; each CDR3 protein has one entry. The sample has more than 10,000 distinct CDR3 sequences, approximately 4.8% seen once. The time point is: sample taken at primary tumor resection. Whole-study findings and limits: Expanded alpha and beta TCR counts within tumors tracked tumor mutation counts.

The sequencing used lung tumor tissue, collected at surgery. These receptors originate from a male donor with early-stage non-small cell lung cancer.

This clonotype was seen at least ten times. This beta chain was picked up by a library intended for alpha chains and is off target, so its count carries little meaning. This sequence joins TRBV4-3 and TRBJ1-2, with TRBD1 as a possible D gene (5 bases). Trimming took 0 bases from V and 2 from J, leaving 10 bases between them. Germline CDR1 reads LGHNA; CDR2 reads YSLEER. The length of the CDR3 is 15 residues. CDR3 DNA sequence: TGCGCCAGCAGCCAAGATAGGGGAGGGAACTATGGCTACACCTTC. Amino acids: CASSQDRGGNYGYTF.

There are many counts of this clonotype. This beta chain is an off-target read within a library intended for alpha chains, so its frequency means little. The chain couples TRBV5-1 to TRBJ2-3; TRBD2 might be the D (7 bases). The CDR3 is 15 residues long. Germline assignment: CDR1 SGHRS and CDR2 YFSETQ. Trimming took 1 base from V and 2 from J, leaving 11 bases between them. The CDR3 reads CASSLRGDYTDTQYF. The CDR3 nucleotides are TGCGCCAGCAGCTTGAGGGGGGACTACACAGATACGCAGTATTTT.

This clonotype was picked up a small number of times. With the library built for alpha chains, this beta chain is off target and its frequency is not meaningful. The chain is built from TRBV18 and TRBJ2-2; perhaps TRBD1 as D (5 bases). Trimming left V 4 bases short and J 6 bases short, with 12 bases between. The germline gives CDR1 KGHSH, CDR2 LQKENI. The CDR3 length is 14 residues. In nucleotides, the CDR3 is TGTGCCAGCTCACGTCAACAAGGGGCCGGGGAGCTGTTTTTT. This translates into CASSRQQGAGELFF.

This clonotype was seen ten or more times. The library was built for alpha chains, so this beta chain is an off-target read and its size means little. The V call is TRBV3-1, the J call TRBJ2-7; possible D gene TRBD2, 5 bases. The length of the CDR3 is 15 residues. V was trimmed by 0 bases and J by 9 bases, leaving 18 bases between them. Germline CDR1 LGHDT, CDR2 YNNKEL (reference sequence). In DNA form, the CDR3 reads TGTGCCAGCAGCCAAGATAAGGGTCTAGCCACCGGGCAGTACTTC. Translated, it gives CASSQDKGLATGQYF.

This clonotype appeared a few times. Because the library targeted alpha chains, this beta chain is an off-target read whose size means little. V is TRBV6-2 or TRBV6-3 and J is TRBJ1-4, with 8 bases matching TRBD1. Per the germline V gene, CDR1 is MNHEY and CDR2 is SVGEGT. The CDR3 contains 13 residues. V lost 8 bases, J lost 7 bases, and 6 bases stayed unmatched. The CDR3 nucleotides are TGTGCCAGCGCCGACAGGGGATCTGAAAAACTGTTTTTT. It yields the protein CASADRGSEKLFF.

This clonotype has ten or more counts. The library was built for alpha chains, so this beta chain is an off-target read and its size means little. The chain uses TRBV4-3 and TRBJ2-4; TRBD1 matches at 9 bases. The V gene's germline CDR1 is LGHNA and CDR2 YSLEER. The CDR3 is 21 amino acids. J gave up 0 bases and V 0 bases, and 15 bases lay outside the gene matches. The CDR3, as DNA: TGCGCCAGCAGCCAAGATTTGGCCGGGACAGGGACTTCACTAGCCAAAAACATTCAGTACTTC. Protein sequence: CASSQDLAGTGTSLAKNIQYF.

This clonotype was observed a handful of times. Being off target in a library aimed at alpha chains, this beta chain has a size of little meaning. The chain combines TRBV7-9 with TRBJ1-6; D gene unclear. Trimming pared 2 bases from V and 1 base from J, leaving 6 bases between. Germline V gene lookup returns CDR1 SEHNR and CDR2 FQNEAQ (reference sequence). The length of the CDR3 is 15 residues. The CDR3 is CASSLRESYNSPLHF. The CDR3 DNA reads as TGTGCCAGCAGCTTAAGGGAATCCTATAATTCACCCCTCCACTTT.

Worth noting for this clonotype: Little can be read into the size of this beta chain, an off-target read in a library designed for alpha chains. The chain couples TRBV29-1 to TRBJ2-3; 13 bases fit TRBD2. Germline CDR1 SQVTM, CDR2 ANQGSEA. The V segment lost 3 bases and the J segment 8 bases; nucleotides outside the gene matches: 14. This CDR3 has 17 residues. CDR3 DNA sequence: TGCAGCGTTGAGGGGTGGACTAGCGGGGGATCGGCCCCTACGCAGTATTTT. This codes for CSVEGWTSGGSAPTQYF.

This clonotype is medium-sized in the sample. This beta chain lies outside the target of a library built for alpha chains; its clone size means little. The CDR3 DNA reads TGCAGCGTCCGAGGACTAGCGTCTACCTACAATGAGCAGTTCTTC. Protein: CSVRGLASTYNEQFF. V gene TRBV29-1 combines with J gene TRBJ2-1; 9 nucleotides line up with TRBD2. Germline V CDR1 and CDR2: SQVTM, ANQGSEA. Losses at the gene ends were 6 bases for V and 2 bases for J; bases not matched to a gene: 8. The length of the CDR3 is 15 residues.